This T cell receptor (beta chain) was obtained from a study of cytomegalovirus exposure and HLA in healthy donors. V lost 1 base to trimming and J lost 0 bases, with 14 bases between them. Germline V gene data show CDR1 as PRHDT and CDR2 as FYEKMQ (reference sequence). The CDR3 runs 17 residues. PCR was performed using 60 Vbeta and 13 Jbeta primers. The repertoire was sequenced with immunoSEQ multiplex PCR; TCRdb's copy has only in-frame clones and lacks some. The data show 180,000 or so clones, with 75% seen just once and about 7.7% held by the top ten. Regarding donors, all were healthy bone marrow donors.

This sequence was found in a woman between 35 and 50 years old in good health and CMV-seropositive. This rearrangement joins TRBV13 to TRBJ2-3, with a possible D match to TRBD1 (5 bases). Source material: PBMCs. Here the CDR3 DNA reads TGTGCCAGCAGCTTAGTGGTCAGGGCTCGTAGCACAGATACGCAGTATTTT. Protein sequence: CASSLVVRARSTDTQYF.